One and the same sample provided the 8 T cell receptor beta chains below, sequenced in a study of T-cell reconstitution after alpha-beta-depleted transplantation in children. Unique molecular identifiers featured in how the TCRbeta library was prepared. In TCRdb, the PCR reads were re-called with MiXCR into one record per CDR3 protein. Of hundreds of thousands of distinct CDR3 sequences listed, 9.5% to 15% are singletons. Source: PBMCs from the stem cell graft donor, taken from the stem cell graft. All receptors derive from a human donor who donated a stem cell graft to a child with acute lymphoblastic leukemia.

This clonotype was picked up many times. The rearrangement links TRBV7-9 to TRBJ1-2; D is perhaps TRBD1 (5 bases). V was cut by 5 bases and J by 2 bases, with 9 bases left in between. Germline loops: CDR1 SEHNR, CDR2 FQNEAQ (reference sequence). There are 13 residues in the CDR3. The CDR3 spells CASSPGLNYGYTF. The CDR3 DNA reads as TGTGCCAGCAGCCCGGGGCTAAACTATGGCTACACCTTC.

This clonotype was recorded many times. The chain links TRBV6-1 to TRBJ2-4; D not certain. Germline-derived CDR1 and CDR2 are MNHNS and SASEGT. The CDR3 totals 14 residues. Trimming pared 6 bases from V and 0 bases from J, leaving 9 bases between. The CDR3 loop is CASRDRLAKNIQYF. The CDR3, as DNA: TGTGCCAGCAGGGACCGCCTAGCCAAAAACATTCAGTACTTC.

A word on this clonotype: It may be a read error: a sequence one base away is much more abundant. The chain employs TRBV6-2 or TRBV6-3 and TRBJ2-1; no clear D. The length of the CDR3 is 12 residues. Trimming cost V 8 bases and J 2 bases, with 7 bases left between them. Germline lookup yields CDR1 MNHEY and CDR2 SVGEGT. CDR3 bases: TGTGCCAGCTCGCTTACCTACAATGAGCAGTTCTTC. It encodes CASSLTYNEQFF.

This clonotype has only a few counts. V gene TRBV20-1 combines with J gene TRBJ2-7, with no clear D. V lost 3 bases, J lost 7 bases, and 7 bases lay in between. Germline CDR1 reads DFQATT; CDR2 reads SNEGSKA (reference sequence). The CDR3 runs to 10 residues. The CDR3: CSASRREQYF. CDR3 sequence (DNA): TGCAGTGCTAGTCGGCGTGAGCAGTACTTC.

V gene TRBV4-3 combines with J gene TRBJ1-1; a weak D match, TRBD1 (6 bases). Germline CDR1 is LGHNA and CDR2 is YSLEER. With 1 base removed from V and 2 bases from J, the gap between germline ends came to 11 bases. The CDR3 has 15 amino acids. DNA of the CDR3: TGCGCCAGCAGCCAAGTCAACAGGGTTAACACTGAAGCTTTCTTT. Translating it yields CASSQVNRVNTEAFF.

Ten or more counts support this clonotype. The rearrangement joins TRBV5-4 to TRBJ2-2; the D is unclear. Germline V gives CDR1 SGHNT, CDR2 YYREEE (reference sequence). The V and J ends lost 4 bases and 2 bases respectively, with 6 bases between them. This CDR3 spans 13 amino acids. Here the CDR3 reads CASSPQNTGELFF. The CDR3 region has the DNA TGTGCCAGCAGCCCACAAAACACCGGGGAGCTGTTTTTT.

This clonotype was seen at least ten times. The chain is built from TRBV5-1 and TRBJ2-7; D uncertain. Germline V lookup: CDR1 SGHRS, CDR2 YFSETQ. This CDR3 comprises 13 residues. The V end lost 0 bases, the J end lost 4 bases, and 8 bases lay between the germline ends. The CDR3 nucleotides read TGCGCCAGCAGCTTGGAAGCGTTTTACGAGCAGTACTTC. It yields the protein CASSLEAFYEQYF.

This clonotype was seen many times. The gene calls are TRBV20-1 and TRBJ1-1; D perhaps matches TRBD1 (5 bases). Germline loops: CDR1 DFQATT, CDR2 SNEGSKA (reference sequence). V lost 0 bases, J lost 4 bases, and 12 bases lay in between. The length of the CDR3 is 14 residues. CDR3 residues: CSARDLRGATEAFF. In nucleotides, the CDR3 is TGCAGTGCTAGAGATTTGAGGGGAGCCACTGAAGCTTTCTTT.